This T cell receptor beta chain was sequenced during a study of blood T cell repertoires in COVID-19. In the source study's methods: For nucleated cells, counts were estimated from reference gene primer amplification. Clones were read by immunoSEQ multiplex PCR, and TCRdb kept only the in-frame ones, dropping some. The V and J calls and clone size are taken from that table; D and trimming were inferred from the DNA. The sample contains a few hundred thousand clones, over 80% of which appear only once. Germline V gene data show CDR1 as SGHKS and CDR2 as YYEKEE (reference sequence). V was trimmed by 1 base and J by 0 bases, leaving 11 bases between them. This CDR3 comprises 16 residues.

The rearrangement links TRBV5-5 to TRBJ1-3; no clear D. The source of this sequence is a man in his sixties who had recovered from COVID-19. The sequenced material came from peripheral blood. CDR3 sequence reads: CASSLTAGLSGNTIYF. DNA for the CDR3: TGTGCCAGCAGCTTGACGGCAGGTCTCTCTGGAAACACCATATATTTT.